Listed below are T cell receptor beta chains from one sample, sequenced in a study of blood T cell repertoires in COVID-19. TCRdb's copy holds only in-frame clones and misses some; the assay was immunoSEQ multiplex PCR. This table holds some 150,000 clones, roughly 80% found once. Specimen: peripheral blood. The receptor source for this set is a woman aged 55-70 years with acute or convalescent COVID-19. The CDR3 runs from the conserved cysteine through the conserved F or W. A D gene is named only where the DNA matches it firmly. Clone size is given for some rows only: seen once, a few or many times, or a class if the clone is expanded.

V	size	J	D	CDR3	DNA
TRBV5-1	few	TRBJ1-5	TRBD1	CASSLQGAGQPQHF	TGCGCCAGCAGTCTTCAGGGGGCCGGTCAGCCCCAGCATTTT
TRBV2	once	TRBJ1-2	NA	CASSGNYGYTF	TGTGCCAGCTCGGGGAACTATGGCTACACCTTC
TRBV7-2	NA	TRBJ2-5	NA	CASSQGLLLYETQYF	TGTGCCAGCAGCCAGGGCCTCCTTCTTTATGAGACCCAGTACTTC
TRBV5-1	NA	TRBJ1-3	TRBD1	CASSLDAGQPTSGNTIYF	TGCGCCAGCAGCTTGGATGCGGGACAGCCAACTTCTGGAAACACCATATATTTT
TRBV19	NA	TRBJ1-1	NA	CASVRRASNTEAFF	TGTGCCAGTGTTCGGAGGGCGTCTAACACTGAAGCTTTCTTT
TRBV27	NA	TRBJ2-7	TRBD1	CASSSLTGAVGEQYF	TGTGCCAGCAGTTCCTTGACAGGGGCGGTTGGCGAGCAGTACTTC
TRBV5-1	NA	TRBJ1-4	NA	CASRKQGIGSEKLFF	TGCGCCAGCAGGAAACAGGGAATCGGTAGTGAAAAACTGTTTTTT
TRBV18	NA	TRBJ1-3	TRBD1	CASSPPGQGFSTIYF	TGTGCCAGCTCACCGCCGGGACAGGGCTTTAGCACCATATATTTT
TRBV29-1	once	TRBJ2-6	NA	CSVPTGSNVLTF	TGCAGCGTTCCGACTGGGTCCAACGTCCTGACTTTC
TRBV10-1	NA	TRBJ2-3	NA	CASRAQSTDTQYF	TGCGCCAGCAGGGCCCAAAGCACAGATACGCAGTATTTT
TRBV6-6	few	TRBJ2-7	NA	CASSYLDRAYEQYF	TGTGCCAGCAGTTATCTCGACAGAGCCTACGAGCAGTACTTC
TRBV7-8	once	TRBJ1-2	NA	CASSLRGGDYGYTF	TGTGCCAGCAGCTTACGAGGGGGTGACTATGGCTACACCTTC
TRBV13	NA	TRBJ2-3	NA	CASMGPFTVPSTDTQYF	TGTGCCAGCATGGGCCCCTTTACGGTCCCTAGCACAGATACGCAGTATTTT
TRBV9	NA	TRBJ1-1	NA	CASSVALANTEAFF	TGTGCCAGCAGCGTAGCCCTGGCTAACACTGAAGCTTTCTTT
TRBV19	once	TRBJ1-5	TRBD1	CASSIGTGTLNQPQHF	TGTGCCAGTAGTATAGGGACAGGGACCCTTAATCAGCCCCAGCATTTT
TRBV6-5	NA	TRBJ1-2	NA	CASRTGTSANYGYTF	TGTGCCAGCCGCACCGGGACAAGCGCTAACTATGGCTACACCTTC
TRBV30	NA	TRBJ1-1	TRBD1	CASGQGRILNTEAFF	TGTGCCAGTGGACAGGGTAGGATCCTGAACACTGAAGCTTTCTTT
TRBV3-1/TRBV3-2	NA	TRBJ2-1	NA	CASSPPGTLGNEQFF	TGTGCCAGCAGCCCCCCCGGGACACTGGGCAATGAGCAGTTCTTC
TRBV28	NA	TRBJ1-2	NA	CASSFFSSLRGYGYTF	TGTGCCAGCAGTTTTTTCAGCTCCCTAAGGGGGTATGGCTACACCTTC
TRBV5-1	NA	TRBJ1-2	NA	CASSHDSPDGYTF	TGCGCCAGCAGCCATGACAGCCCCGATGGCTACACCTTC
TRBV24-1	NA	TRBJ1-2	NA	CATSDFTQNYGYTF	TGTGCCACCAGTGATTTTACTCAAAACTATGGCTACACCTTC
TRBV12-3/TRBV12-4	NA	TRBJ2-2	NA	CASSFRGTGELFF	TGTGCCAGCAGTTTTAGGGGGACCGGGGAGCTGTTTTTT
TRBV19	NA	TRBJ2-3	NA	CASSIENRLGHTQYF	TGTGCCAGTAGTATAGAAAACCGTTTGGGGCATACGCAGTATTTT
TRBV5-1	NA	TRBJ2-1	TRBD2	CASSLSAGGPREQFF	TGCGCCAGCAGCTTGAGTGCGGGGGGGCCCCGAGAGCAGTTCTTC